This record covers a single T cell receptor (beta chain). The specificity of this receptor is unknown. Base qualities are missing; no much larger clone stands one base away. This sample stems from a study of shared clonotypes between healthy human individuals (dated by TCRdb to about 2020). In the study overall: The cohort included three men and a couple of women between 18 and 49 years of age. Different laboratories and diverse techniques were used to prepare libraries and sequence TCR repertoires, to increase sequencing depth and limit assay-specific biases. To estimate repertoire size and how much clonotypes are shared between individuals, the study performed deep sequencing of blood TCR repertoires from a few healthy adults. Leukapheresis yielded between about 0.85 and 9.5 billion PBMCs per donor. What the study reported, not specific to this receptor: Only blood was sampled, and tissue TCR repertoires likely differ from those in blood. The small number of donors limited the genetic and exposure-history diversity represented. Based on pairwise subsampling, the degree of clonotype sharing among donors was expected to be affected by sequencing depth.

Healthy HIV-negative adults with no recently reported acute infections or vaccinations were included as donors. Every donor was a Caucasian adult living in Nashville, Tennessee, USA. For unsorted samples, approximately 84 million PBMCs were counted, and genomic DNA was extracted using the QIAamp DNA Blood Mini kit. After blood collection by leukapheresis, PBMCs were isolated using Ficoll-Histopaque density gradient centrifugation and then cryopreserved in the vapor phase of liquid nitrogen. Including the terminal cysteine and phenylalanine, the CDR3 comprises 16 residues. Only the CDR3 region is kept as DNA, spanning 48 bases read in frame from base 1. Cut back by 1 base and 4 bases, the V and J ends lie 15 bases apart. From a lookup of the germline V gene, CDR1 and CDR2 are SGHTA and FQGNSA. TCR CDR3 regions were amplified from genomic DNA by multiplex PCR using the deep immunoSEQ assay. Extracted genomic DNA from each cell subset was distributed evenly across all wells of several immunoSEQ 96-well plates, and each plate was treated as a replicate. For unsorted PBMC, roughly 330 ng of genomic DNA, equivalent to around 30,000 T cell genomes, went into each replicate PCR. Genomic DNA from unsorted PBMC was sequenced over ten immunoSEQ deep assay plates. Purified libraries were quantified with a Qubit 3.0 fluorometer, sized on a Bioanalyzer 2100, and re-quantified with the KAPA Library Quantification kit. Every immunoSEQ 96-well plate was sequenced on a separate single-read 150-cycle Illumina NextSeq 550 flow cell. The paper's processing steps were these. Because the immunoSEQ output held only junctional sequences and lacked quality scores, the filtering could not match the filtering applied to full-length reads. To assign V/J genes and CDR3, sequences were annotated against IMGT germline references using PyIR, a Python wrapper for IgBLAST v1.9. Any read was removed if the V/J assignment was weak (E-value above 1e-6), the CDR3 was missing, or the read contained stop codons, out-of-frame junctions, or ambiguous translated residues. V3J clonotypes were defined by identical inferred V gene, J gene, and CDR3 amino acid sequence. Percentage overlap between repertoires was calculated by dividing the number of shared unique clonotypes by the size of the smaller repertoire. RTK rarefaction, the Chao1 estimator, and Recon v2.1 estimates of unobserved clonotypes were used to assess repertoire richness. The table was pulled from immuneACCESS by TCRdb, which kept in-frame rearrangements only. Such tables lose some clones; where checked, under half of the loss comes from unresolved V genes, and the rest has no known cause. The V and J calls and clone size come from that table; D and trimming were worked out from the DNA. The sample table contains about 480,000 clones; only one count was recorded for almost 80% of them. Approximately 12% of the sample belongs to the ten largest clones.

Sequenced material: PBMCs. The chain is made from TRBV7-2 and TRBJ2-3; TRBD2 is possibly the D segment (5 matching bases). This clonotype originated in a middle-aged woman in good health. Some clones in this sample may be carry-over from other donors' samples. The CDR3 is CASSLGSAGFPDTQYF. At the DNA level, the sequence is TGTGCCAGCAGCTTAGGTTCGGCGGGTTTTCCAGATACGCAGTATTTT. Here the CDR3 is joined to the reference TRBV7-2 and TRBJ2-3 genes, and the full variable domain is: GAGVSQSPSNKVTEKGKDVELRCDPISGHTALYWYRQSLGQGLEFLIYFQGNSAPDKSGLPSDRFSAERTGGSVSTLTIQRTQQEDSAVYLCASSLGSAGFPDTQYFGPGTRLTVL.